The sequence of this T cell receptor (beta chain) was determined in a study of shared clonotypes between healthy human individuals. Overall study results and limits: Across a handful of donors, naive CD4 shared 5% to 5.5%, naive CD8 over 3%, memory CD4 about 2.5%, memory CD8 about 0.4%. An expected dependence of interdonor clonotype sharing on sequencing depth was noted.

The protocol was immunoSEQ multiplex PCR, while the TCRdb copy is restricted to in-frame clones and leaves out a portion. The table has over 2 million clones, 85% to 95% seen once. Healthy HIV-negative adults without recent acute infections or vaccinations served as donors. All of the donors resided in Nashville, Tennessee, and each was a Caucasian adult. Germline values: CDR1 LNHDA, CDR2 SQIVND (reference sequence). The CDR3 runs 13 residues. V dropped 3 bases and J dropped 8 bases, with 11 bases sitting between them. A note on this clone: As yet, its antigen is unknown.

The gene calls are TRBV19 and TRBJ2-1; D perhaps matches TRBD1 (5 bases). The source of this sequence is a man in his late teens or twenties in good health. The sequenced material came from naive CD4+ T cells sorted from blood. Subset reported: CD45RA+ positively selected. CDR3 nucleotides: TGTGCCAGTAGTATGTGGGGCCGCGATGAGCAGTTCTTC. Amino acids: CASSMWGRDEQFF.